This TCR beta chain was found in a study of T cell responses to AZD1222 COVID-19 vaccine (dated by TCRdb to the early 2020s). Turning to the overall study: Because spike-specific TCR depth and breadth did not differ between the two schedules, AZD1222 recipients who got a second dose at roughly 4 weeks were pooled with those who got a second dose at roughly 12 weeks. Enrollment into the trials was organized by age into subgroups of 18-55, 56-69 and 70-plus years, and those subgroups contained roughly 150, 30 and 60 TCR-sequenced participants, respectively. TCR sequencing was performed for roughly 250 trial participants, of whom roughly 200 were given two doses of AZD1222 and some 26 were given two doses of MenACWY control vaccine. Study-wide conclusions, independent of this receptor: Reportedly, almost half of the unique spike-specific TCRs recognized epitopes lying outside the regions that are mutated in the B.1.351 and B.1.1.7 variants. The vaccine-associated CD4 TCRs covered the entire spike protein, and the dominant responses fell in regions 160-218 and 743-854. Only 5 to 7 AZD1222 recipients were SARS-CoV-2 seropositive at baseline, limiting conclusions about previously exposed vaccinees. Participants were mostly white British and included more females than males, and it was suggested by the authors that clonal diversity may have been underestimated. After two AZD1222 doses, both the breadth and the depth of spike-specific TCRs were significantly higher than at day 0 and than in MenACWY recipients. No day 14 peak-response samples were available, so repertoires were characterized only after the peak T cell response. The 56-69-year group was small, and its depth increase did not reach significance, likely because of low power.

This specimen's time point label, interpreted: baseline before first vaccination. Vaccinee samples came from UK trials COV001 and COV002, including a single-blind randomized controlled phase 2/3 trial of AZD1222 (ChAdOx1 nCoV-19) in healthy adults. For TCRbeta chain sequencing, PBMC samples from trial participants were taken at day 0 and at day 28 after the second dose. In the germline V gene, CDR1 corresponds to MNHEY and CDR2 to SVGAGI. V and J are trimmed by 4 bases and 8 bases, and the gene matches miss 8 bases of the junction. The CDR3 numbers 15 residues from cysteine through phenylalanine. Solely the CDR3 DNA is kept, with 45 bases framed from the first base. Points on this clone: Its target antigen remains unknown. Base qualities are not recorded, but no much larger clone differs from it by a single base.

The CDR3 regions of human TCRbeta chains were analyzed by immunosequencing. As for the original processing: Repertoire TCRs were checked for matches against a reference library of SARS-CoV-2-specific TCRs that had been generated using the MIRA antigen-specificity platform. Breadth was defined as the fraction of unique TCRs that were SARS-CoV-2-associated, and depth was defined as the fraction of total T cells that were SARS-CoV-2-associated. Each spike-specific TCR was assigned to its reactive spike region and to a CD4 or CD8 class using the MIRA data. Log10-transformed breadth and depth values were compared by one-way ANOVA with Sidak's multiple comparisons tests. Held by TCRdb, this immuneACCESS table contains in-frame sequences only and omits some clones. Under half of the omission traces to an unresolved V gene where checked; the cause of the rest is unknown. V and J calls and clone size come straight from that table; D and trimming were deduced from the DNA. The sample records about 170,000 clones, just under 95% of which are singletons. Over 1.5% of the sample goes to the ten largest clones.

This sequence originates from an adult in good health. Recombination joined TRBV6-5 with TRBJ2-3, and TRBD2 aligns with 11 junction nucleotides. Sample: peripheral blood, taken on day 0 of AZD1222 vaccination. In nucleotide form, the sequence is TGTGCCAGCAGTTCCCTAGCGGGGGGAGCGGGTACGCAGTATTTT. Its protein product is CASSSLAGGAGTQYF.